This TCR beta chain was found in a study of post-analysis software for immune sequencing data. Overall study findings and caveats: Comparison of patients with controls showed about 5 TRBV segments more frequent in patients, TRBV5-6, TRBV5-1 and TRBV20-1 among them.

Germline V gene data show CDR1 as KGHSH and CDR2 as LQKENI. V gave up 2 bases and J gave up 0 bases, with 9 bases separating them. The CDR3 is 15 residues long. The TCR beta cDNA libraries carried unique molecular identifiers. When 1 to 10 million T cells were used, they gave a few hundred thousand cDNA molecules. TCRdb reprocessed the PCR reads via MiXCR and lists one record per CDR3 protein. The sample carries hundreds of thousands of distinct CDR3 sequences, around 50% recorded once. In the case of this clonotype: What it recognizes is unknown.

Sequencing was performed on blood. The genes are TRBV18 and TRBJ2-3, with D uncertain. This receptor was taken from a girl aged 5-17 years with multiple sclerosis. The CDR3 reads CASSPIATSTDTQYF. The CDR3 bases are TGTGCCAGCTCACCAATTGCTACTAGCACAGATACGCAGTATTTT.